This entry lists 4 T cell receptor beta chains sequenced from one sample in a study of graft-versus-host responses after intestinal transplantation. Assay: immunoSEQ multiplex PCR; the TCRdb copy retains only in-frame clones and omits some. The data hold about 85,000 clones, with roughly 80% observed a single time. For these TCRs, the target antigens are not known. The input for sequencing was unstimulated CD4+ T cells sorted from spleen or lymph node cells, taken before intestinal transplant. The receptors originated from a human donor who received an intestinal transplant.

This chain links TRBV5-4 with TRBJ2-7; weak D call: TRBD2 (6 bases). V was shortened by 0 bases and J by 0 bases, with 10 bases between the two germline ends. In germline, CDR1 is SGHNT, CDR2 YYREEE (reference sequence). The CDR3 is made up of 15 amino acids. In DNA form, the CDR3 reads TGTGCCAGCAGCTTGGCACTAGCTAGCTCCTACGAGCAGTACTTC. Translated, it gives CASSLALASSYEQYF.

The chain recombines TRBV5-1 with TRBJ2-1; the match to TRBD1 covers 11 bases. Germline V gene data show CDR1 as SGHRS and CDR2 as YFSETQ. V dropped 3 bases and J dropped 7; count of bases not matched to a gene: 9. The CDR3 has 16 residues. This CDR3 is CASSSPNRDRGNEQFF. CDR3 DNA sequence: TGCGCCAGCAGCTCCCCTAACCGGGACAGGGGGAATGAGCAGTTCTTC.

The rearrangement joins TRBV20-1 to TRBJ2-1; D possibly corresponds to TRBD2 (5 bases). The CDR3 is 11 amino acids. Between the trimmed V and J ends, which lost 3 bases and 10 bases, there was a span of 10 bases. CDR1 and CDR2 (germline): DFQATT, SNEGSKA (reference sequence). In DNA, the CDR3 is TGCAGTGCTAGTGCCTGGAGGGAGCAGTTCTTC. Encoded protein: CSASAWREQFF.

This chain connects TRBV28 to TRBJ1-2, with TRBD1 identical over 7 bases. From germline, CDR1 is MDHEN and CDR2 SYDVKM. The V segment lost 5 bases and the J segment 10 bases; nucleotides outside the gene matches: 10. This CDR3 is 13 amino acids long. The CDR3 DNA is TGTGCCAGCAGTCAAACAGGGGAGCTATTCTACACCTTC. As protein: CASSQTGELFYTF.